These 29 T cell receptor beta chains were sequenced from one sample in a study of blood T cell repertoires in COVID-19. The assay was immunoSEQ multiplex PCR, and TCRdb's table has in-frame clones only and misses some. Among about 190,000 clones listed, about 81% were seen once. Specimen: peripheral blood. These receptors all stem from a woman aged 80 or older with COVID-19, enrolled during active disease.

The chain combines TRBV9 with TRBJ2-2; TRBD2 might be the D (6 bases). There are 15 residues in the CDR3. The germline gives CDR1 SGDLS, CDR2 YYNGEE. V lost 2 bases and J 7 bases, leaving 15 bases between the germline ends. CDR3 protein: CASSVQVLAFGELFF. As DNA, the CDR3 is TGTGCCAGCAGCGTTCAAGTCCTAGCGTTCGGGGAGCTGTTTTTT.

The chain combines TRBV27 with TRBJ1-6; D is perhaps TRBD1 (5 bases). From germline, CDR1 is MNHEY and CDR2 SMNVEV (reference sequence). The CDR3 runs 14 residues. Trimming left V 8 bases short and J 5 bases short, with 13 bases between. CDR3 coding DNA: TGTGCCAGCTCCCGACAGCCTCATAATTCACCCCTCCACTTT. It is translated as CASSRQPHNSPLHF.

The sample holds a few counts of this clone. The chain carries TRBV7-2 and TRBJ1-3; D uncertain. This CDR3 spans 15 amino acids. V was clipped by 5 bases and J by 0 bases, with 11 bases between them. CDR1 is SGHTA and CDR2 is FQGNSA in the germline V gene. CDR3 bases: TGTGCCAGCAGCCCCGAGGGTTTCTCTGGAAACACCATATATTTT. Amino acids: CASSPEGFSGNTIYF.

This chain joins TRBV24-1 and TRBJ1-1, with 8 positions matching TRBD1. V dropped 7 bases and J dropped 6; count of bases not matched to a gene: 6. Germline values: CDR1 KGHDR, CDR2 SFDVKD. This CDR3 comprises 13 residues. CDR3 residues: CATRTGAGSEAFF. The CDR3 nucleotides are TGTGCCACCAGGACAGGGGCTGGGTCTGAAGCTTTCTTT.

The V and J genes are TRBV11-2 and TRBJ1-2, with 10 bases fitting TRBD1. The CDR3 is 13 residues long. The germline V gene encodes CDR1 SGHAT and CDR2 FQNNGV. J was trimmed by 7 bases and V by 5 bases; bases with no gene match: 4. The CDR3 nucleotides read TGTGCCAGCAGCCCTGACAGGGGGCTTGGCTACACCTTC. This gives the protein CASSPDRGLGYTF.

The chain uses TRBV7-3 and TRBJ2-1, with 7 bases that match TRBD2. J lost 1 base, V lost 2 bases, and 2 bases had no gene match. CDR1 and CDR2 from the germline V gene are SGHTA and FQGTGA. This CDR3 is 15 amino acids long. CDR3 nucleotides: TGTGCCAGCAGCTTACTAGCGGCATCCTACAATGAGCAGTTCTTC. Its translation: CASSLLAASYNEQFF.

The chain combines TRBV5-4 with TRBJ2-3; TRBD1 matches at 10 bases. The CDR3 extends over 14 amino acids. Losses at the gene ends were 7 bases for V and 1 base for J; bases not matched to a gene: 3. CDR1 SGHNT and CDR2 YYREEE come from the germline V gene (reference sequence). CDR3 loop: CASFGQGGTDTQYF. CDR3 sequence (DNA): TGTGCCAGCTTCGGACAGGGGGGCACAGATACGCAGTATTTT. The full variable domain, its missing parts supplied by reference TRBV5-4 and TRBJ2-3, is ETGVTQSPTHLIKTRGQQVTLRCSSQSGHNTVSWYQQALGQGPQFIFQYYREEENGRGNFPPRFSGLQFPNYSSELNVNALELDDSALYLCASFGQGGTDTQYFGPGTRLTVL.

This chain joins TRBV30 and TRBJ2-7; 8 bases align to TRBD1. The CDR3 spans 14 residues. CDR1 is GTSNPN and CDR2 is SVGIG in the germline V gene (reference sequence). The V and J ends lost 3 bases and 7 bases, in that order; junction bases with no gene match: 11. CDR3: CAWSPGNRGSEQYF. The CDR3 DNA follows: TGTGCCTGGAGCCCAGGGAACAGGGGGAGTGAGCAGTACTTC.

The chain recombines TRBV2 with TRBJ2-7; 9 bases fit TRBD1. Germline values: CDR1 SNHLY, CDR2 FYNNEI. The CDR3 covers 11 residues. The junction had 3 bases not matched to a gene; V was cut back by 10 bases and J by 5 bases. The CDR3: CATDRGHEQYF. The CDR3 nucleotides are TGTGCCACGGACAGGGGCCACGAGCAGTACTTC.

This clone appeared a single time. The J gene is TRBJ2-2, the V gene TRBV7-2, with D possibly TRBD2 on 6 matching bases. V lost 8 bases and J 0 bases, leaving 19 bases between the germline ends. The CDR3 consists of 17 residues. The germline gives CDR1 SGHTA, CDR2 FQGNSA. CDR3 nucleotide sequence: TGTGCCAGCCGCCTACACGGGACTGAGACGAACACCGGGGAGCTGTTTTTT. This gives the protein CASRLHGTETNTGELFF.

The gene calls are TRBV2 and TRBJ2-1; D is ambiguous. Trimming stripped 2 bases from V and 3 bases from J, with 8 bases between. The CDR3 extends over 14 amino acids. Per germline, CDR1 SNHLY and CDR2 FYNNEI. CDR3 in amino acids: CASSENPSYNEQFF. The DNA for the CDR3 is TGTGCCAGCAGTGAAAATCCTAGCTACAATGAGCAGTTCTTC.

The chain links TRBV7-9 to TRBJ1-5; possible D gene TRBD1, 6 bases. Germline CDR1 is SEHNR and CDR2 is FQNEAQ (reference sequence). V gave up 0 bases and J gave up 0 bases, with 9 bases separating them. The CDR3 sequence is 16 residues long. The CDR3 here is CASSLAGADSNQPQHF. In DNA, the CDR3 is TGTGCCAGCAGCTTAGCGGGGGCAGATAGCAATCAGCCCCAGCATTTT.

This sequence joins TRBV2 and TRBJ2-7; 8 positions agree with TRBD2. V gave up 6 bases and J gave up 4 bases; unmatched junction bases: 5. The CDR3 is made up of 13 amino acids. Germline loops: CDR1 SNHLY, CDR2 FYNNEI. CDR3 sequence: CASRRTSRYEQYF. The CDR3 DNA reads as TGTGCCAGCAGGAGGACTAGCAGATACGAGCAGTACTTC.

The gene calls are TRBV4-2 and TRBJ1-4; a weak D match, TRBD1 (5 bases). The CDR3 spans 16 residues. Germline CDR1 is LGHNA and CDR2 is YNFKEQ. Deletions cut 3 bases from V and 4 bases from J, with 15 bases between. The CDR3 coding sequence is TGTGCCAGCAGCCATGGTATAGGCGGGGGTAATGAAAAACTGTTTTTT. Encoded protein: CASSHGIGGGNEKLFF.

This chain connects TRBV7-2 to TRBJ2-1; weak D call: TRBD2 (5 bases). Germline loops: CDR1 SGHTA, CDR2 FQGNSA. The CDR3 totals 17 residues. V was trimmed by 4 bases and J by 5 bases, leaving 21 bases between them. CDR3 DNA: TGTGCCAGCAGCTCCGACCTCACATGGCGGGCTCACAATGAGCAGTTCTTC. It codes for CASSSDLTWRAHNEQFF. Together with reference TRBV7-2 and TRBJ2-1, the CDR3 gives the full variable domain: GAGVSQSPSNKVTEKGKDVELRCDPISGHTALYWYRQSLGQGLEFLIYFQGNSAPDKSGLPSDRFSAERTGGSVSTLTIQRTQQEDSAVYLCASSSDLTWRAHNEQFFGPGTRLTVL.

V gene TRBV30 combines with J gene TRBJ2-2, with D possibly being TRBD2 (5 bases). V shed 4 bases and J shed 1 base, with 13 bases lying between them. There are 15 residues in the CDR3. Per germline, CDR1 GTSNPN and CDR2 SVGIG (reference sequence). CDR3 DNA sequence: TGTGCCTGGAAGCGGATAGGGAAGAACACCGGGGAGCTGTTTTTT. It yields the protein CAWKRIGKNTGELFF.

The V and J genes are TRBV4-2 and TRBJ1-2; D uncertain. Germline V gene lookup returns CDR1 LGHNA and CDR2 YNFKEQ. The CDR3 has 16 amino acids. V lost 1 base, J lost 5 bases, and 17 bases lay in between. CDR3 in amino acids: CASSQGRRDRSYGYTF. CDR3 nucleotides: TGTGCCAGCAGCCAAGGACGTCGGGATAGGTCATATGGCTACACCTTC.

Worth noting for this clone: This sample includes further DNA sequences coding for the same CDR3. The rearrangement joins TRBV5-1 to TRBJ2-3; TRBD2 aligns across 11 bases. The CDR3 has 16 amino acids. The trim removed 0 bases at V and 2 bases at J, leaving 2 bases unmatched. Germline CDR1 and CDR2: SGHRS and YFSETQ. The chain's CDR3 is CASSLALAGVTDTQYF. In nucleotides, the CDR3 is TGCGCCAGCAGCTTGGCACTAGCGGGAGTCACAGATACGCAGTATTTT.

This clone was counted ten times or more. The chain uses TRBV19 and TRBJ2-2, with D hard to call. V lost 6 bases to trimming and J lost 6 bases, with 20 bases between them. The CDR3 loop spans 16 amino acids. CDR1 is LNHDA and CDR2 is SQIVND in the germline V gene (reference sequence). CDR3 sequence reads: CASSLRWAPKSGELFF. CDR3 DNA sequence: TGTGCCAGTAGCCTCAGGTGGGCCCCTAAATCCGGGGAGCTGTTTTTT.

The genes are TRBV29-1 and TRBJ2-2, with 11 bases fitting TRBD2. With 4 bases clipped from V and 5 bases from J, the junction kept 3 bases outside the gene matches. This CDR3 comprises 14 residues. The germline gives CDR1 SQVTM, CDR2 ANQGSEA. As DNA, the CDR3 is TGCAGCGTTGTAGCGGGAGGGGGGACCGGGGAGCTGTTTTTT. Its translation: CSVVAGGGTGELFF.

The J gene is TRBJ1-2, the V gene TRBV24-1; no definite D call. Germline values: CDR1 KGHDR, CDR2 SFDVKD. Between the trimmed V and J ends, which lost 2 bases and 4 bases, there was a span of 4 bases. The CDR3 extends over 12 amino acids. The CDR3 DNA reads as TGTGCCACCAGTGATTCCCGCTATGGCTACACCTTC. Translating gives CATSDSRYGYTF.

This clone was observed a few times. V is TRBV29-1 and J is TRBJ2-7, with a possible D match to TRBD2 (6 bases). Trimming removed 4 bases at V and 2 bases at J, with 12 bases between. This CDR3 region has 13 residues. The germline V gene has CDR1 SQVTM and CDR2 ANQGSEA. In DNA form, the CDR3 reads TGCAGCGTTGCTAGGAGGGCGGCCTACGAGCAGTACTTC. Protein: CSVARRAAYEQYF.

The J gene is TRBJ2-3, the V gene TRBV12-2; no check of the table's D call, TRBD1, against the DNA was made. TRBV12-2 is termed a pseudogene. This CDR3 has 20 amino acids. In DNA, the CDR3 is TGTGCAAGTCGCTTAGAGGGGGATGGGGGACCGGAAAGTAGCACAGATACGCAGTATTTT. Amino acids: CASRLEGDGGPESSTDTQYF.

The table lists this clone with many counts. The chain links TRBV28 to TRBJ2-7; D is unresolved. The germline gives CDR1 MDHEN, CDR2 SYDVKM. Between the trimmed V and J ends, which lost 3 bases and 2 bases, there was a span of 5 bases. The CDR3 length is 12 residues. The CDR3 DNA is TGTGCCAGCAGTTTGGCTGCCTACGAGCAGTACTTC. Translated, it gives CASSLAAYEQYF.

This clone has just a few counts. This rearrangement joins TRBV28 to TRBJ2-7, with a possible D match to TRBD1 (6 bases). CDR3 size: 13 residues. Trimming stripped 3 bases from V and 0 bases from J, with 6 bases between. Germline CDR1 is MDHEN and CDR2 is SYDVKM. The CDR3: CASSLDSSYEQYF. The CDR3 DNA reads as TGTGCCAGCAGTTTGGACAGCTCCTACGAGCAGTACTTC.

CDR3 in amino acids: CASSGDFEGQPQHF. DNA of the CDR3: TGTGCCAGCAGCGGGGACTTCGAGGGTCAGCCCCAGCATTTT. The chain links TRBV7-9 to TRBJ1-5; possibly TRBD1 for D (5 bases). CDR1 SEHNR and CDR2 FQNEAQ come from the germline V gene (reference sequence). The CDR3 has 14 amino acids. Trimming shortened V by 5 bases and J by 6 bases, and 14 bases separated the two germline ends.

This clone came up a few times. The chain combines TRBV9 with TRBJ1-2, with 7 bases fitting TRBD1. The CDR3 totals 12 residues. CDR1 and CDR2 from the germline V gene are SGDLS and YYNGEE. The ends lost 5 bases at V and 7 bases at J; junction bases unmatched: 5. CDR3 residues: CASSSTGSGYTF. CDR3 nucleotides: TGTGCCAGCAGTTCGACAGGGTCTGGCTACACCTTC.

The chain employs TRBV11-2 and TRBJ1-3, with D unresolved. Germline-derived CDR1 and CDR2 are SGHAT and FQNNGV. With 7 bases removed from V and 2 bases from J, the gap between germline ends came to 9 bases. The CDR3 contains 13 residues. The CDR3 DNA is TGTGCCAGCAAGCGTTACGCTGGAAACACCATATATTTT. Encoded protein: CASKRYAGNTIYF.

This clone was seen only a few times. This sequence joins TRBV18 and TRBJ2-5; the match to TRBD2 covers 8 bases. The V gene's germline CDR1 is KGHSH and CDR2 LQKENI. Unmatched junction bases numbered 0, after V lost 0 bases and J lost 3 bases. CDR3 length equals 14 residues. The CDR3 loop reads CASSPPSGEETQYF. CDR3 bases: TGTGCCAGCTCACCACCTAGCGGGGAAGAGACCCAGTACTTC.